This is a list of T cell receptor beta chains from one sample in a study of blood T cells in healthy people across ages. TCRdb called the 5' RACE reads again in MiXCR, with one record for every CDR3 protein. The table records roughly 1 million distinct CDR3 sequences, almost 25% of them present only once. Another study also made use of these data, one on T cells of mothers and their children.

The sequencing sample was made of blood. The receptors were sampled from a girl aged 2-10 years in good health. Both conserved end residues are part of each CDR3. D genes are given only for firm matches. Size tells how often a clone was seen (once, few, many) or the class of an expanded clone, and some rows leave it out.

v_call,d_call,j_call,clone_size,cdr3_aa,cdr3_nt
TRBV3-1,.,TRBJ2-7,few,CASSRNGNSYEQYF,TGTGCCAGCAGCCGCAATGGTAACTCCTACGAGCAGTACTTC
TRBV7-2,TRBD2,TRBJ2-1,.,CASSFLAGASEQFF,TGTGCCAGCAGCTTCCTAGCGGGAGCATCTGAGCAGTTCTTC
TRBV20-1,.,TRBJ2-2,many,CSATPGNTGELFF,TGCAGTGCCACTCCGGGGAACACCGGGGAGCTGTTTTTT
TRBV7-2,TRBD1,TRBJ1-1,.,CASSVPSTGGGTEAFF,TGTGCCAGCAGCGTACCCTCCACAGGGGGCGGGACTGAAGCTTTCTTT
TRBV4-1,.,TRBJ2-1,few,CASSQEPGAPDEQFF,TGCGCCAGCAGCCAAGAACCGGGGGCGCCGGATGAGCAGTTCTTC
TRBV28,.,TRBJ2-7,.,CAGSRGETYEQYF,TGTGCCGGGTCCAGGGGGGAAACCTACGAGCAGTACTTC
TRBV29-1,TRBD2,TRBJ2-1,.,CSVDGREAYNEQFF,TGCAGCGTTGATGGGCGGGAGGCTTACAATGAGCAGTTCTTC
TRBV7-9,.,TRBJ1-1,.,CASSAYHGTEAFF,TGTGCCAGCAGCGCCTACCACGGGACTGAAGCTTTCTTT
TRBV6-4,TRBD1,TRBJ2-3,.,CASSDDRVDTQYF,TGTGCCAGCAGTGATGACAGGGTGGATACGCAGTATTTT
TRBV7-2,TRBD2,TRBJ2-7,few,CASSARLAVYEQYF,TGTGCCAGCAGCGCGCGACTAGCGGTCTACGAGCAGTACTTC
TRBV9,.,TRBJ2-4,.,CASSSVPMGGEWNIQYF,TGTGCCAGCAGCTCCGTACCCATGGGCGGGGAGTGGAACATTCAGTACTTC
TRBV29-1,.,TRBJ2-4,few,CSVSSVLAKNIQYF,TGCAGCGTTTCTTCAGTTTTAGCCAAAAACATTCAGTACTTC
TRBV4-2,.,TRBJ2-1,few,CASSRLSLEVAEQFF,TGTGCCAGCAGCCGCCTTAGCTTGGAGGTGGCTGAGCAGTTCTTC
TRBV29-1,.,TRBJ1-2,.,CSVEAVGGQGYTF,TGCAGCGTCGAGGCGGTTGGGGGCCAAGGCTACACCTTC
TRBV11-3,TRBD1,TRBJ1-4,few,CASSLRTGVDVATNEKLFF,TGTGCCAGCAGCTTACGGACAGGGGTAGACGTCGCGACTAATGAAAAACTGTTTTTT